This record covers a single TCR beta chain. This specimen comes from a study of blood T cell repertoires in COVID-19. About the research overall: The samples span acute and convalescent COVID-19 from the United States, Italy and Spain. Nucleic acid was either cDNA or gDNA, and it came from T cells, B-cell-depleted T cells, or PBMCs.

Clones were sequenced by immunoSEQ multiplex PCR, and TCRdb holds only the in-frame ones, with some missing. The sample includes 90,000 to 120,000 clones, 88% of them seen just once. This CDR3 spans 15 amino acids. Per germline, CDR1 MDHEN and CDR2 SYDVKM. V gave up 4 bases and J gave up 2 bases; unmatched junction bases: 7. This TCR was sampled from a man aged 50 or older with active or convalescent COVID-19. The sample comprised peripheral blood. The V call is TRBV28, the J call TRBJ2-7, with TRBD1 matching over 8 bases. Written as DNA, the CDR3 is TGTGCCAGCAGTTCGCCGACAGGGGCTACCTACGAGCAGTACTTC. Amino acids: CASSSPTGATYEQYF.